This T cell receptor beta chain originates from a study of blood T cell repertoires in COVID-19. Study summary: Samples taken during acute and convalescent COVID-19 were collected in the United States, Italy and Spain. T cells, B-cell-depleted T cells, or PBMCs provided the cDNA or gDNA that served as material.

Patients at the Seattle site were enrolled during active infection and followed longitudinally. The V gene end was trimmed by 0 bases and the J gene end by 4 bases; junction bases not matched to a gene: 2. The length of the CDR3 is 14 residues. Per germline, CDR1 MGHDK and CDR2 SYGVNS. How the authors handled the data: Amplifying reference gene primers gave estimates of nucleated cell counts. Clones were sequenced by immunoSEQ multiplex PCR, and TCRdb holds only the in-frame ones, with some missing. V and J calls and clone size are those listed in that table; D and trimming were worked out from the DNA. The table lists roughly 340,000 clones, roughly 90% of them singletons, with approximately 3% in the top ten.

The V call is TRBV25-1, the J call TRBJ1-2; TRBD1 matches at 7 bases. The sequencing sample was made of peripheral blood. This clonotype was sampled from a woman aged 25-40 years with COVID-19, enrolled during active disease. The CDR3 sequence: CASSEYGTVYGYTF. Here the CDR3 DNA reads TGTGCCAGCAGTGAATATGGGACAGTCTATGGCTACACCTTC.